Shown below are 4 T cell receptor beta chains from a single sample sequenced in a study of response to subunit inactivated influenza vaccine. TCRdb re-analysed the RT-PCR reads in MiXCR, keeping a single row per CDR3 protein. The data hold about 520,000 distinct CDR3 sequences, with approximately 7.7% observed a single time. The sequences come from PBMCs from blood, collected less than 25 months after vaccination. Source of these receptors: a man between 50 and 75 years old who received an inactivated influenza vaccine.

This clonotype has a handful of counts. A junction boundary mismatches the germline segment, possibly from a read error. The rearrangement links TRBV12-3 or TRBV12-4 to TRBJ2-1, with 12 positions matching TRBD2. The CDR3 covers 15 residues. DNA of the CDR3: TGTGCCAGCAGTTTAAATCTAGCGGGAGGGTCCCCCCGCCTCTTC. Its protein product is CASSLNLAGGSPRLF.

This clonotype has more than one count but fewer than ten. The gene calls are TRBV25-1 and TRBJ2-7; TRBD1 aligns across 10 bases. Germline V gives CDR1 MGHDK, CDR2 SYGVNS. The V segment lost 4 bases and the J segment 3 bases; nucleotides outside the gene matches: 6. CDR3 length: 15 amino acids. Here the CDR3 reads CASSVRDRGFYEQYF. DNA for the CDR3: TGTGCCAGCAGTGTCCGGGACAGGGGATTCTACGAGCAGTACTTC.

The chain couples TRBV20-1 to TRBJ2-2; possible D gene TRBD1, 6 bases. V lost 3 bases and J 5 bases, leaving 10 bases between the germline ends. CDR1 is DFQATT, CDR2 SNEGSKA, per germline (reference sequence). The length of the CDR3 is 13 residues. The CDR3 spells CSASTGITGELFF. In DNA form, the CDR3 reads TGCAGTGCTAGCACAGGGATTACCGGGGAGCTGTTTTTT.

This clonotype was picked up many times. This rearrangement joins TRBV5-1 to TRBJ1-1; D call uncertain. CDR1 and CDR2 from the germline V gene are SGHRS and YFSETQ. The length of the CDR3 is 13 residues. V was pared by 4 bases and J by 3 bases, with 10 bases between. The CDR3 nucleotides are TGCGCCAGCAGCCGAACTGGGGACACTGAAGCTTTCTTT. Amino acids: CASSRTGDTEAFF.